What follows are 4 T cell receptor beta chains derived from one specimen sequenced in a study of response to subunit inactivated influenza vaccine. Each CDR3 protein is one row after TCRdb ran MiXCR on the RT-PCR reads. The table lists hundreds of thousands of distinct CDR3 sequences, around 14% of them singletons. The specimen comprised PBMCs from blood, sampled 11 to 12 days after vaccination. Source of these receptors: a man aged 45 to 65 who received an inactivated influenza vaccine.

V gene TRBV30 combines with J gene TRBJ2-1; maybe TRBD1 (6 bases). Trimming shortened V by 2 bases and J by 0 bases, and 11 bases separated the two germline ends. Germline V gene lookup returns CDR1 GTSNPN and CDR2 SVGIG (reference sequence). The CDR3 runs 15 residues. For the CDR3, the DNA is TGTGCCTGGAGTCCGGAAGGGGGCTCCTACAATGAGCAGTTCTTC. Translated, it gives CAWSPEGGSYNEQFF.

The genes are TRBV12-3 or TRBV12-4 and TRBJ2-1; D not resolved. CDR3 length: 18 amino acids. The ends were cut back, 3 bases at V and 1 base at J, with 19 bases in the middle. CDR3 in amino acids: CASSFSPPSSGSYNEQFF. The DNA for the CDR3 is TGTGCCAGCAGTTTTAGCCCCCCTTCTTCCGGGTCCTACAATGAGCAGTTCTTC.

This clonotype was seen more than once but under ten times. This rearrangement joins TRBV5-1 to TRBJ2-7; D is undetermined. The CDR3 loop spans 13 amino acids. Between the trimmed V and J ends, which lost 1 base and 6 bases, there was a span of 11 bases. The germline gives CDR1 SGHRS, CDR2 YFSETQ. The CDR3 DNA reads as TGCGCCAGCAGCTTGCGAATAAGCTCCGAGCAGTACTTC. Translated: CASSLRISSEQYF.

This clonotype was seen more than once but under ten times. The rearrangement links TRBV28 to TRBJ1-4; the D gene is possibly TRBD1 (6 bases). This CDR3 has 15 amino acids. V lost 5 bases and J 4 bases, leaving 14 bases between the germline ends. Germline-derived CDR1 and CDR2 are MDHEN and SYDVKM. The CDR3 sequence: CASSANGGGNEKLFF. CDR3 DNA sequence: TGTGCCAGCAGTGCGAACGGGGGCGGTAATGAAAAACTGTTTTTT. The full variable domain, rest sourced from reference TRBV28 and TRBJ1-4, is DVKVTQSSRYLVKRTGEKVFLECVQDMDHENMFWYRQDPGLGLRLIYFSYDVKMKEKGDIPEGYSVSREKKERFSLILESASTNQTSMYLCASSANGGGNEKLFFGSGTQLSVL.